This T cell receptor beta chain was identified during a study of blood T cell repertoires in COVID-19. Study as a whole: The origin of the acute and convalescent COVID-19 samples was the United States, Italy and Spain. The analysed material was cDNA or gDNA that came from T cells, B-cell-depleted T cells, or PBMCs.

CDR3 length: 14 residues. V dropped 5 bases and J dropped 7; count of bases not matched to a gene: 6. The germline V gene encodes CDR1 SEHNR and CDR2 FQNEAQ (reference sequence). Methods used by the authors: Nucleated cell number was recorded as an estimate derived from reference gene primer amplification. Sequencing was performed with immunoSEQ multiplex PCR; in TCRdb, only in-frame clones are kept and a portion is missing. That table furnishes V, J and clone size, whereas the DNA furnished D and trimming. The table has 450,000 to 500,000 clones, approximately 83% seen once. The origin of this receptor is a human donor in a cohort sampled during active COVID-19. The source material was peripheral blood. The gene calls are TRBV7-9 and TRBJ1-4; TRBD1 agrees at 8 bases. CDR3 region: CASSPTGAGEKLFF. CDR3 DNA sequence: TGTGCCAGCAGCCCGACAGGGGCCGGTGAAAAACTGTTTTTT.